The entry that follows covers one T cell receptor beta chain sequence. This table comes from immunoSEQ multiplex PCR, and its TCRdb copy is limited to in-frame clones, with some not included. Altogether 110,000 to 150,000 clones are present, around 90% being singletons, with the ten largest covering more than 3.5%. This sample was taken from a study of T cell responses to AZD1222 COVID-19 vaccine. The CDR3 length is 13 residues. Germline assignment: CDR1 SGHNT and CDR2 YYREEE (reference sequence). V was pared by 0 bases and J by 8 bases, with 8 bases between. This sequence originates from an adult in good health. V and J are TRBV5-4 and TRBJ1-4; D is unresolved. The sample consisted of peripheral blood, taken on day 0 of AZD1222 vaccination. The DNA for the CDR3 is TGTGCCAGCAGCTTGGGGGCGGGAGAAAAACTGTTTTTT. Encoded protein: CASSLGAGEKLFF. The whole variable domain, filled in from reference TRBV5-4 and TRBJ1-4, reads ETGVTQSPTHLIKTRGQQVTLRCSSQSGHNTVSWYQQALGQGPQFIFQYYREEENGRGNFPPRFSGLQFPNYSSELNVNALELDDSALYLCASSLGAGEKLFFGSGTQLSVL.